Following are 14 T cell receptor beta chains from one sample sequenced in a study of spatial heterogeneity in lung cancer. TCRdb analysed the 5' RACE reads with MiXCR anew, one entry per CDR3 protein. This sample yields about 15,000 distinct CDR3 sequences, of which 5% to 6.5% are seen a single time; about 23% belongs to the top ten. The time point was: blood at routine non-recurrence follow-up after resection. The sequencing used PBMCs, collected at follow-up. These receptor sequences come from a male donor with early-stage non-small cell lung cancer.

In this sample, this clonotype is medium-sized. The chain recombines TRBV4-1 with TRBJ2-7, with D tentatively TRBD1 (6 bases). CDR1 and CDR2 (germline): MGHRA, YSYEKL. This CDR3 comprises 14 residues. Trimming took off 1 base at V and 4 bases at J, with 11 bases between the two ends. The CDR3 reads CASSQVQGNYEQYF. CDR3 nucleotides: TGCGCCAGCAGCCAAGTACAGGGTAATTACGAGCAGTACTTC.

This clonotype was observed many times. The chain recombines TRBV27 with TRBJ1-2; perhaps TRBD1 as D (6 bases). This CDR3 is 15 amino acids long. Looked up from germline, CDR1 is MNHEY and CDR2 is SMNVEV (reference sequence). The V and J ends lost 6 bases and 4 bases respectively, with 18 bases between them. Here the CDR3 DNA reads TGTGCCAGCAGCCTCTCCCCAGGGGAGATCTATGGCTACACCTTC. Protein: CASSLSPGEIYGYTF.

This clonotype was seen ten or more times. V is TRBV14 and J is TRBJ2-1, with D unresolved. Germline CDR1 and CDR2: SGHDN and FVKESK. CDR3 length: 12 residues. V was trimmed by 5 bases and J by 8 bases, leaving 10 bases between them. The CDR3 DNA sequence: TGTGCCAGCAGCTCCGTAGGGTATGAGCAGTTCTTC. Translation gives CASSSVGYEQFF.

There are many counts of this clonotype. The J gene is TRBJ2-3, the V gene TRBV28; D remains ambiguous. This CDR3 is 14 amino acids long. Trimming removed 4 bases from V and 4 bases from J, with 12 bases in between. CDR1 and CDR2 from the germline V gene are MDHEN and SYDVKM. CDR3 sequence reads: CASSSGMGPDTQYF. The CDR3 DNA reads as TGTGCCAGCAGTTCAGGAATGGGTCCAGATACGCAGTATTTT.

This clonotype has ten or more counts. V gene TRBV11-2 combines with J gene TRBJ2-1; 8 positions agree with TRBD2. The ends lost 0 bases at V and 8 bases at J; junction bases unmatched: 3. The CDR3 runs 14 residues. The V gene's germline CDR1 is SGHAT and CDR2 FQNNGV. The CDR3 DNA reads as TGTGCCAGCAGCTTAGAGCCGGGACTAGATGAGCAGTTCTTC. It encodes CASSLEPGLDEQFF.

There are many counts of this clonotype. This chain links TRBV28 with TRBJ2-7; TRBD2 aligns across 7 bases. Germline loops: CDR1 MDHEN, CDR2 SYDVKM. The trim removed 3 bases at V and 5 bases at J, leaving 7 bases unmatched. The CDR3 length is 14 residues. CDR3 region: CASSFGGSVNEQYF. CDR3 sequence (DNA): TGTGCCAGCAGTTTTGGCGGGAGTGTAAACGAGCAGTACTTC. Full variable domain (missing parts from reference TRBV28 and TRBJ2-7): DVKVTQSSRYLVKRTGEKVFLECVQDMDHENMFWYRQDPGLGLRLIYFSYDVKMKEKGDIPEGYSVSREKKERFSLILESASTNQTSMYLCASSFGGSVNEQYFGPGTRLTVT.

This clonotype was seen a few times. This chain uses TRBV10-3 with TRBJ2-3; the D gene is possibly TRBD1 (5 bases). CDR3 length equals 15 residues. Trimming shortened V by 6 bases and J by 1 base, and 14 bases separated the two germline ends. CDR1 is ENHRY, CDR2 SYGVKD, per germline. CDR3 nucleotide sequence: TGTGCCATCAGGGGGCGGAACGGAGGCACAGATACGCAGTATTTT. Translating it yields CAIRGRNGGTDTQYF.

This chain's CDR3 is CSVEGGTAYEAFF. The CDR3 DNA follows: TGCAGCGTTGAAGGTGGGACAGCCTATGAAGCTTTCTTT. The chain combines TRBV29-1 with TRBJ1-1; 7 positions agree with TRBD1. The CDR3 sequence is 13 residues long. The V gene end was trimmed by 1 base and the J gene end by 7 bases; junction bases not matched to a gene: 6. Germline values: CDR1 SQVTM, CDR2 ANQGSEA.

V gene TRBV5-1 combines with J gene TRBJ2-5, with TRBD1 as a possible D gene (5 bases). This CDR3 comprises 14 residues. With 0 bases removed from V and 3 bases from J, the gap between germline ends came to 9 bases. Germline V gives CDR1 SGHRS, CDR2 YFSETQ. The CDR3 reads CASSLVDSEETQYF. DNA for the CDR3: TGCGCCAGCAGCTTGGTTGACAGCGAAGAGACCCAGTACTTC.

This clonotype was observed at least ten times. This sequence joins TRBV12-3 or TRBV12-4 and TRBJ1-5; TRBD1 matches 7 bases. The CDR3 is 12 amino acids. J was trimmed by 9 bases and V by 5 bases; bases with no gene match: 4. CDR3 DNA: TGTGCCAGCAGTACTCGACAGGGGCCCCAGCATTTT. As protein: CASSTRQGPQHF.

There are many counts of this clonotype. The CDR3 loop is CASSPRRGSSYNEQFF. CDR3 nucleotides: TGTGCCAGCAGTCCGCGGAGAGGAAGCTCCTACAATGAGCAGTTCTTC. J is TRBJ2-1 and V is TRBV6-2 or TRBV6-3; D unclear. Per germline, CDR1 MNHEY and CDR2 SVGEGT. This CDR3 is built from 16 residues. V was pared by 5 bases and J by 0 bases, with 14 bases between.

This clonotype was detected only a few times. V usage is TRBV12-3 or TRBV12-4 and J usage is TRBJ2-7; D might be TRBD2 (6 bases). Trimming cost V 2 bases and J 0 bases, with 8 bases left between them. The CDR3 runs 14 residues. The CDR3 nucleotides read TGTGCCAGCAGTTTAATGGGGGGCTCCTACGAGCAGTACTTC. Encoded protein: CASSLMGGSYEQYF.

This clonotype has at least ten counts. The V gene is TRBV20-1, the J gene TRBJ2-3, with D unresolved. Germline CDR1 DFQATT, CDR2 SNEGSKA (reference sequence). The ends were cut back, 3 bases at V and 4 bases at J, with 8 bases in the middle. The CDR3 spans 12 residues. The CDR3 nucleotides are TGCAGTGCTAGGGGGATTGCAGATACGCAGTATTTT. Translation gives CSARGIADTQYF.

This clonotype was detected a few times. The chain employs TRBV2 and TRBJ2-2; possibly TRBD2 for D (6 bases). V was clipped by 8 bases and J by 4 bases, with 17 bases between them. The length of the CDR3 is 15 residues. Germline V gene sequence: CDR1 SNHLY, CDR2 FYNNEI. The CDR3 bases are TGTGCCAGCTCGCCGGGACTTCCCCTCACCGGGGAGCTGTTTTTT. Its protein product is CASSPGLPLTGELFF.